This entry is about one T cell receptor (beta chain). CDR1 is MDHEN, CDR2 SYDVKM, per germline. J was trimmed by 6 bases and V by 3 bases; bases with no gene match: 6. The CDR3 totals 15 residues. Original data processing: Amplified reference gene primers provided the basis for estimating nucleated cell counts. Generated by immunoSEQ multiplex PCR, the TCRdb table keeps only in-frame clones and is missing some. That table gives V, J and clone size, and the DNA gave D and trimming. Of about 270,000 clones listed, roughly 90% were seen once; the top ten hold 2% to 2.5%. This specimen belongs to a study of blood T cell repertoires in COVID-19. Study information: The study drew acute and convalescent COVID-19 samples from the United States, Italy and Spain.

This chain links TRBV28 with TRBJ1-4; the match to TRBD1 covers 8 bases. The TCR originated in a woman aged 40 to 50 with acute COVID-19. Sequencing was carried out using PBMCs or T cells enriched from blood (not recorded which). The DNA for the CDR3 is TGTGCCAGCAGTTTTTTACAGGGGGAGGATGAAAAACTGTTTTTT. This codes for CASSFLQGEDEKLFF.